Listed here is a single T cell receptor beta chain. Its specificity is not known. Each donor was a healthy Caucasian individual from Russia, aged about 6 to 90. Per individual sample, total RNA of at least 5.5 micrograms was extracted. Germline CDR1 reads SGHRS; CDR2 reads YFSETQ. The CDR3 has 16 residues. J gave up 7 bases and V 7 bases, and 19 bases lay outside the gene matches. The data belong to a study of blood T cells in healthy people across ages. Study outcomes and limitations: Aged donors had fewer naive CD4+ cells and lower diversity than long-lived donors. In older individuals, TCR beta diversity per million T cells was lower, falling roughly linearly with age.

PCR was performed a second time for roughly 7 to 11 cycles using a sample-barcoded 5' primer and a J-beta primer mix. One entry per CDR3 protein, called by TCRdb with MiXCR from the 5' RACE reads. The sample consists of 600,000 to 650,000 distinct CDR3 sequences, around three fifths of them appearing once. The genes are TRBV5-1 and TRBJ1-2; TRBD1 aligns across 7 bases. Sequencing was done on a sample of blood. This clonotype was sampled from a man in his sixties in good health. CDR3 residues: CASGPEDHRQGTGYTF. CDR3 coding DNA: TGCGCCAGCGGACCAGAGGATCATCGACAGGGTACTGGCTACACCTTC.